This T cell receptor (beta chain) was sequenced in a study of Ad26.COV2.S vaccination and SARS-CoV-2 variants. Treatment denoted: 15 to 20 received Ad26.COV2.S at low or high dose, single or two shots; about 5 received placebo; per-sample allocation not given. Sample collection was performed on day 63 after the first vaccine or placebo injection. The CDR3 loop spans 15 amino acids. V shed 1 base and J shed 4 bases, with 14 bases lying between them. Per germline, CDR1 SGHAT and CDR2 FQNNGV. This clone was seen a single time. Sequencing used immunoSEQ multiplex PCR; TCRdb keeps in-frame clones, though not all of them. The sample comprises 350,000 to 500,000 clones, 80% to 95% of which are singletons, and around 4.5% rests with the top ten.

This sequence was found in a person aged 18-60 years who received the Ad26.COV2.S COVID-19 vaccine or a placebo. The sequenced sample was peripheral blood, obtained in a trial of Ad26.COV2.S vaccine versus placebo. The rearrangement uses TRBV11-2 and TRBJ2-7, with D unresolved. The CDR3 DNA reads TGTGCCAGCAGCTTAGTTGCCCCAGCACTATACGAGCAGTACTTC. Translation: CASSLVAPALYEQYF.